The TCR beta chain under discussion was sequenced for a study of T cell repertoires in cytomegalovirus infection. Study-level background: Public TCR beta signatures indicated both CMV infection and matching HLA type.

The CDR3 extends over 12 amino acids. The germline CDR1 and CDR2 sequences are DFQATT and SNEGSKA (reference sequence). Trimming left V 5 bases short and J 1 base short, with 6 bases between. Study-level points and caveats: Within the response measured ex vivo, HLA-C-restricted CMV-specific TCR beta clonotypes were dominant. Identification of carriers of CMV plus the relevant HLA was achieved through cumulative public TCR beta family frequency.

This clonotype was seen once. Its specificity is unknown. MiXCR, run by TCRdb on the reads, gives a single entry per CDR3 protein. Of about 920,000 distinct CDR3 sequences listed, approximately 30% were seen once; the top ten hold roughly 13%. The genes are TRBV20-1 and TRBJ1-5; D not certain. The source is a human donor in good health (CMV status not recorded). Some clones in this sample may be carry-over from other donors' samples. Material: cultured CD8+ T cells from PBMCs, obtained from culture after CMV antigen stimulation. This CDR3 reads CSAVGSNQPQHF. DNA for the CDR3: TGCAGTGCTGTCGGCAGCAATCAGCCCCAGCATTTT.